The present entry profiles one T cell receptor (beta chain) with its context. Its target is not known. The data were taken from a study of cytomegalovirus exposure and HLA in healthy donors. Study overall: Genetic ancestry analysis placed 81% of the 300 to 400 donors that were genotyped in the Caucasian-associated cluster. Findings of the study overall: Judged likely to be a sequencing artifact was a cluster of highly shared sequence variants. In the analysis, some V segments, TRBV6-2 and TRBV6-3 included, were excluded as indistinguishable.

The PCR used 60 Vbeta and 13 Jbeta primers. Generated by immunoSEQ multiplex PCR, the TCRdb table keeps only in-frame clones and is missing some. The sample consists of 84,000 or so clones, around 77% of them appearing once. CDR1 MNHNY and CDR2 SVGAGI come from the germline V gene (reference sequence). V was pared by 2 bases and J by 6 bases, with 10 bases between. The CDR3 runs to 13 residues. The sequence was collected from a middle-aged man in good health and CMV-seronegative. The V gene is TRBV6-6, the J gene TRBJ1-2; D remains unclear. Source material: PBMCs. Here the CDR3 reads CASSYAGEDGYTF. In nucleotides, the CDR3 is TGTGCCAGCAGTTACGCCGGGGAGGATGGCTACACCTTC.